This T cell receptor beta chain was identified during a study of blood T cells in healthy people across ages (dated by TCRdb to 2013 to 2016). General notes on the study: In model experiments, template switching captured about one uniquely barcoded TCR beta cDNA molecule for every two T cells. To track age-related changes in TCR beta repertoire diversity, the study relied on deep sequencing normalized with unique cDNA molecular identifiers. The donors were split into four age groups: young (average 16 years), middle-aged (about 40), aged (about 56) and long-lived (approximately 80). To avoid experimental bias, donors of different ages were randomly spread across the sequencing lanes. For two donors (one aged 18 to 30 and one aged 80 or older), the study analyzed two additional independent replicas of 1 million unique cDNA reads from the same blood draw. Overall results and qualifications from the work: A strong correlation was found between observed TCR beta diversity and the percentage of naive T cells measured by flow cytometry. Because donor CMV infection status was unknown, age-related changes in expanded clonotypes were potentially confounded. Estimates of total diversity based on one million sequenced T cells were considered lower bounds and underestimates. Since profiling was done on bulk unsorted PBMCs, naive and antigen-experienced compartments could not be conclusively compared. As age increased, observed TCR beta diversity per million T cells dropped in a roughly linear way, and a significant reduction was already evident by age about 40. Compared with the aged group, the long-lived group had more naive CD4+ T cells, fewer expanded clones and increased TCR diversity, a pattern suggesting age selection.

The method behind the library was 5' RACE. The sequencing machine was an Illumina HiSeq 2500. A second PCR of about 7 to 12 cycles was performed with a sample-barcoded 5' primer and a J-beta primer mix. Each TCR beta cDNA molecule received a unique molecular identifier from a template-switch 5' adaptor carrying 12 random nucleotides. At least 2.5 million CDR3-containing paired-end reads were obtained from each sample. First-strand cDNA synthesis was performed from all RNA using the Mint cDNA synthesis kit, with priming by a TRBC-specific oligonucleotide. Following uracil-DNA glycosylase treatment, a first 18-cycle PCR with universal primers M1SS and BC2_uni_R was performed on all cDNA. Per the authors' processing: For normalization, 1 million high-quality reads, each with a distinct molecular identifier, were randomly selected from each sample. Reads with shared molecular identifiers were discarded instead of being binned into consensus sequences. CDR3 identification, clonotype clustering and error correction used MiTCR with a Q25 quality threshold and the strictest error-elimination algorithm. A nonparametric unseen species model with Euler transformation was used to estimate a lower bound on total TCR beta diversity. TCRdb passed the public sequencing reads through fastp at Q25 and MiXCR, retaining productive beta sequences. One record per CDR3 amino acid sequence lists the most common genes and DNA. TCRdb assigned the V and J calls; the authors' analysis was not used. The sample table shows 1.5 million to 2 million distinct CDR3 sequences, and roughly a third are seen once. The ten largest account for 11% of the sample.

Donors were about 36 systemically healthy Caucasian individuals from Russia aged roughly 6 to 90 years. Approximately 9 milliliters of peripheral blood were collected from each donor into EDTA-treated Vacutainer tubes. Ficoll-Paque density-gradient centrifugation was used to isolate PBMCs, with at least 7 million per sample. Total RNA was extracted from PBMCs with Trizol reagent, with at least 6 micrograms obtained per sample. For every donor, flow cytometry on a PBMC aliquot measured the percentage of naive CD45RAhigh/CD27high T cells. This clonotype appeared a few times. The antigen it binds to is not known. The record has no base qualities; no much larger clone is one base away. Trimming removed 3 bases from V and 7 bases from J; the gene matches leave 9 bases unexplained. There are 16 amino acids in the CDR3, from cysteine to phenylalanine inclusive. The only DNA kept is the CDR3, 48 bases in frame from the first base. Reading the germline V gene gives CDR1 MGHRA and CDR2 YSYEKL.

The receptor comes from a woman younger than 45 in good health. Rearrangement joined TRBV4-1 to TRBJ2-2; the central 9 bases match TRBD2. Sequenced material: blood. The CDR3 reads as follows: CASSQDSGSQGGELFF. The nucleotide sequence reads as follows: TGCGCCAGCAGCCAGGATAGCGGGAGTCAGGGCGGGGAGCTGTTTTTT.